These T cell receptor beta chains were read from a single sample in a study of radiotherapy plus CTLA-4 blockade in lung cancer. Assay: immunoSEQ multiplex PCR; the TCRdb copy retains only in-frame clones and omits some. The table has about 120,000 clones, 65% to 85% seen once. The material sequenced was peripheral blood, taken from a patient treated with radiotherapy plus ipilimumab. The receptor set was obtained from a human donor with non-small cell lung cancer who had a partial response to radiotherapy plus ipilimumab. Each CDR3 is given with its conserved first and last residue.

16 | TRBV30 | CAWSRRQGFSGNTIYF
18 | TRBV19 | CASSTHQPTGTNTGELFF
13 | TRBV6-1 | CATLPDRVYGYTF
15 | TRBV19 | CASETGDTNTGELFF
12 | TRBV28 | CASKEGSQPQHF
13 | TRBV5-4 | CASSRTGSNEQFF
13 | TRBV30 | CAWSGGVNTEAFF
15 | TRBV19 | CASSGTSAGANVLTF
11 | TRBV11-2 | CASSQYNEQFF
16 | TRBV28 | CASSSGTSGSWNEQYF
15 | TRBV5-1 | CASSFIGRGTDTQYF
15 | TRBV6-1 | CASSITRDRGSGYTF
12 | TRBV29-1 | CSHDRGQGTQYF
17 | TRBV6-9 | CASRNPKTGVEGNTIYF
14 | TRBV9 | CASSGQSMNTEAFF
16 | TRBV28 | CASSYQIAGARGEQFF
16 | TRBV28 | CASSPVPTGRTDTQYF
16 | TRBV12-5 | CASGLVRGSSTDTQYF
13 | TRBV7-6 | CASSPGPDGEQFF